This T cell receptor (beta chain) was sequenced during a study of regulatory T cells in long-lasting Graves disease. V dropped 6 bases and J dropped 0 bases, with 18 bases sitting between them. CDR1 is DFQATT, CDR2 SNEGSKA, per germline (reference sequence). The CDR3 consists of 16 residues. Assembly of TCR beta libraries relied on iRepertoire HTBI primers together with Arm-PCR of CDR3 regions. Via MiXCR, TCRdb re-called the multiplex PCR reads, giving one row per CDR3 protein. The sample lists 350,000 to 450,000 distinct CDR3 sequences, more than 13% occurring once. The time point: newly diagnosed GD, antithyroid drugs for less than 3 months. RNA from PBMCs was the source of the TCR library. This clonotype was seen many times. This sample was shared with a second study, whose subject was T cells in Graves' hyperthyroidism and ophthalmopathy.

J is TRBJ2-1 and V is TRBV20-1; TRBD2 is a possible D gene (5 bases). The sequence came from a woman aged 25 to 45 with Graves disease. This specimen was peripheral blood mononuclear cells (PBMCs), taken at new diagnosis, from a patient treated with antithyroid drugs. The CDR3 region is CSALPPSRGSYNEQFF. The CDR3 DNA reads TGCAGTGCACTTCCTCCTAGCAGAGGCTCCTACAATGAGCAGTTCTTC.